These 17 T cell receptor beta chains were sequenced from one sample in a study of beta chain features in type 1 diabetes (dated by TCRdb to 2017 to 2018). Study-wide conclusions, independent of this receptor: A moderate but significant shortening of TCRB CDR3 length was observed in type 1 diabetes patients in all four CD4+ subsets.

Library preparation employed the immunoSEQ multiplex PCR assay. The High Capacity cDNA Reverse Transcription Kit was used to reverse transcribe all of the isolated RNA, meaning that expressed TCRB transcripts were what got sequenced. TCRdb carries this immuneACCESS record with in-frame sequences only. Its versions omit some clonotypes, under half of them owing to an unresolved V gene in the studies checked, with the rest unexplained. In this sample the table shows approximately 170,000 clones, 50% to 70% of which occur a single time. Roughly 0.089% of the sample goes to the ten largest clones. Their antigen targets remain unknown. Sequencing input: naive CD4+ T cells from blood. Read against the paper, the sample's cell subset or site label means: true naive CD4+ T cells. These receptor sequences come from a man aged 25-45 years with type 1 diabetes.

J is TRBJ1-1 and V is TRBV18; possible D gene TRBD1, 6 bases. The CDR3 extends over 14 amino acids. Germline values: CDR1 KGHSH, CDR2 LQKENI. V was trimmed by 5 bases and J by 5 bases, leaving 15 bases between them. CDR3 in amino acids: CASSTTGQDTEAFF. As DNA, the CDR3 is TGTGCCAGCTCAACGACAGGTCAGGATACTGAAGCTTTCTTT.

The chain is built from TRBV28 and TRBJ1-1; 8 bases fit TRBD1. Germline CDR1 is MDHEN and CDR2 is SYDVKM. The length of the CDR3 is 14 residues. The trim removed 6 bases at V and 8 bases at J, leaving 11 bases unmatched. The CDR3 DNA reads TGTGCCAGCAGGACAGGGGTGTCGTGGGGAGAAGCTTTCTTT. Translating gives CASRTGVSWGEAFF.

The chain combines TRBV18 with TRBJ2-7; TRBD1 matches at 7 bases. Per germline, CDR1 KGHSH and CDR2 LQKENI. Losses at the gene ends were 3 bases for V and 3 bases for J; bases not matched to a gene: 8. CDR3 length: 15 amino acids. The CDR3 sequence is CASSPVLTGSYEQYF. CDR3 nucleotide sequence: TGTGCCAGCTCACCGGTACTGACAGGGAGCTACGAGCAGTACTTC. Full variable domain (outside the CDR3, taken from reference TRBV18 and TRBJ2-7): NAGVMQNPRHLVRRRGQEARLRCSPMKGHSHVYWYRQLPEEGLKFMVYLQKENIIDESGMPKERFSAEFPKEGPSILRIQQVVRGDSAAYFCASSPVLTGSYEQYFGPGTRLTVT.

This clone was seen only a few times. This sequence joins TRBV6-6 and TRBJ2-6; D gene ambiguous. The CDR3 has 14 residues. V lost 2 bases and J lost 0, with 2 bases in between. Germline V CDR1 and CDR2: MNHNY, SVGAGI (reference sequence). The CDR3 nucleotides read TGTGCCAGCAGTTACGGCTCTGGGGCCAACGTCCTGACTTTC. Translating gives CASSYGSGANVLTF.

V is TRBV7-9 and J is TRBJ2-5; TRBD2 is a possible D gene (6 bases). The CDR3 sequence is 12 residues long. The V end was cut by 6 bases, the J end by 5 bases, with 10 bases between. The germline gives CDR1 SEHNR, CDR2 FQNEAQ (reference sequence). CDR3 nucleotide sequence: TGTGCCAGCAGAGGCGGGGCGGAGACCCAGTACTTC. It yields the protein CASRGGAETQYF.

The chain links TRBV29-1 to TRBJ1-3, with D uncertain. The germline CDR1 and CDR2 sequences are SQVTM and ANQGSEA. The CDR3 has 14 residues. V lost 7 bases and J 1 base, leaving 14 bases between the germline ends. In nucleotides, the CDR3 is TGCAGCGCCTCCCAATCTGTGTCTGGAAACACCATATATTTT. It translates to CSASQSVSGNTIYF.

This chain links TRBV7-9 with TRBJ2-5; D is unresolved. The CDR3 contains 14 residues. V was cut by 1 base and J by 5 bases, with 11 bases left in between. Germline CDR1 and CDR2: SEHNR and FQNEAQ (reference sequence). The CDR3 DNA reads TGTGCCAGCAGCTTAGATCTAACGGACGAGACCCAGTACTTC. This encodes CASSLDLTDETQYF.

The J gene is TRBJ2-7, the V gene TRBV28, with D possibly TRBD1 on 6 matching bases. The V end lost 4 bases, the J end lost 6 bases, and 19 bases lay between the germline ends. Germline assignment: CDR1 MDHEN and CDR2 SYDVKM. The CDR3 runs to 15 residues. The CDR3 sequence: CASSSHRDDLGEQYF. The CDR3 region has the DNA TGTGCCAGCAGTTCCCACAGGGATGACCTGGGCGAGCAGTACTTC. Combining the CDR3 with reference TRBV28 and TRBJ2-7 gives the whole variable domain DVKVTQSSRYLVKRTGEKVFLECVQDMDHENMFWYRQDPGLGLRLIYFSYDVKMKEKGDIPEGYSVSREKKERFSLILESASTNQTSMYLCASSSHRDDLGEQYFGPGTRLTVT.

The gene calls are TRBV30 and TRBJ2-5; 9 nucleotides match TRBD2. The CDR3 covers 15 residues. Germline CDR1 reads GTSNPN; CDR2 reads SVGIG (reference sequence). The ends lost 0 bases at V and 4 bases at J; junction bases unmatched: 6. In DNA, the CDR3 is TGTGCCTGGAGTGTGATGCGGGGGGGCCGAGAGACCCAGTACTTC. Translating gives CAWSVMRGGRETQYF.

This sequence joins TRBV7-2 and TRBJ2-5; D remains unclear. The germline gives CDR1 SGHTA, CDR2 FQGNSA. The CDR3 has 15 amino acids. The ends were cut back, 5 bases at V and 6 bases at J, with 19 bases in the middle. CDR3 sequence (DNA): TGTGCCAGCAGCGTGGATCCGGGCTTCTTCCAGACCCAGTACTTC. Translating it yields CASSVDPGFFQTQYF.

This clone was counted a few times. The chain employs TRBV11-2 and TRBJ2-7; 7 bases agree with TRBD2. Trimming at V came to 1 base and at J to 0 bases, leaving 0 bases not matched to a gene. The CDR3 is 14 amino acids. Looked up from germline, CDR1 is SGHAT and CDR2 is FQNNGV. The CDR3 nucleotides are TGTGCCAGCAGCTTAGCGGGGGGCTCCTACGAGCAGTACTTC. Encoded protein: CASSLAGGSYEQYF.

The chain is built from TRBV2 and TRBJ2-1; 7 bases match TRBD1. Unmatched junction bases numbered 8, after V lost 6 bases and J lost 6 bases. This CDR3 contains 14 residues. The germline V gene has CDR1 SNHLY and CDR2 FYNNEI. The CDR3 nucleotides are TGTGCCAGCAGCCTAGGGACAGACCCCAATGAGCAGTTCTTC. Encoded protein: CASSLGTDPNEQFF.

This clone is a singleton in its sample. V usage is TRBV30 and J usage is TRBJ2-2, with D perhaps assigned TRBD1 or TRBD2 (6 bases each). Germline V lookup: CDR1 GTSNPN, CDR2 SVGIG (reference sequence). The CDR3 has 15 amino acids. Trimming stripped 3 bases from V and 0 bases from J, with 11 bases between. As DNA, the CDR3 is TGTGCCTGGAGGACCGGGGGCTCGAACACCGGGGAGCTGTTTTTT. Translated: CAWRTGGSNTGELFF.

The gene calls are TRBV7-2 and TRBJ2-5; either TRBD1 or TRBD2 may fit D (6 bases each). The CDR3 contains 14 residues. The germline gives CDR1 SGHTA, CDR2 FQGNSA. The V end was cut by 2 bases, the J end by 5 bases, with 12 bases between. The chain's CDR3 is CASSLYGGPETQYF. CDR3 sequence (DNA): TGTGCCAGCAGCTTATACGGGGGCCCGGAGACCCAGTACTTC.

This clone has a handful of counts. The chain uses TRBV30 and TRBJ1-4, with 8 bases lining up with TRBD1. J gave up 7 bases and V 8 bases, and 9 bases lay outside the gene matches. CDR1 GTSNPN and CDR2 SVGIG come from the germline V gene (reference sequence). CDR3 length: 13 amino acids. CDR3 protein: CAHSGTGGEKLFF. The DNA for the CDR3 is TGTGCCCACTCCGGGACAGGTGGTGAAAAACTGTTTTTT.

J is TRBJ1-5 and V is TRBV7-9; the match to TRBD1 covers 7 bases. This CDR3 is built from 13 residues. The ends lost 5 bases at V and 4 bases at J; junction bases unmatched: 2. Germline V gene lookup returns CDR1 SEHNR and CDR2 FQNEAQ (reference sequence). The CDR3, as DNA: TGTGCCAGCAGCCCGACAGGGAATCAGCCCCAGCATTTT. This gives the protein CASSPTGNQPQHF.

The V and J genes are TRBV30 and TRBJ2-5; no clear D. Germline CDR1 and CDR2: GTSNPN and SVGIG (reference sequence). The CDR3 runs 13 residues. Between the trimmed V and J ends, which lost 0 bases and 2 bases, there was a span of 7 bases. Here the CDR3 DNA reads TGTGCCTGGAGTGTTGGCTCGCAAGAGACCCAGTACTTC. This gives the protein CAWSVGSQETQYF. The full variable domain, rest sourced from reference TRBV30 and TRBJ2-5, is SQTIHQWPATLVQPVGSPLSLECTVEGTSNPNLYWYRQAAGRGLQLLFYSVGIGQISSEVPQNLSASRPQDRQFILSSKKLLLSDSGFYLCAWSVGSQETQYFGPGTRLLVL.